This TCR beta chain was captured by sequencing in a study of cytomegalovirus exposure and HLA in healthy donors. Germline assignment: CDR1 SGDLS and CDR2 YYNGEE. V gave up 2 bases and J gave up 10 bases, with 10 bases separating them. The CDR3 totals 12 residues. With 60 Vbeta and 13 Jbeta primers, the PCR was carried out. Data came from immunoSEQ multiplex PCR; TCRdb stores just in-frame clones and leaves some out. The sample yields about 83,000 clones, over 70% seen once. The study's findings and limits: Most TCR sequences were seen very rarely across donors, but some public TCRs occurred in many. One later analysis reportedly identified an Asian-associated ancestry cluster that showed fewer N-insertions than the approximately 700-donor mean. Previously analyzed data showed that most TCR beta V segments were productive at a frequency of about 90% or about 30%.

In regard to this clone: Its antigen is not known.

The TCR comes from a man younger than 30 in good health and CMV-seropositive. The chain couples TRBV9 to TRBJ2-1, with D possibly TRBD2 on 5 matching bases. Sequencing was performed on PBMCs. In nucleotides, the CDR3 is TGTGCCAGCAGCGTCACGACGGGGGAGCAGTTCTTC. It is translated as CASSVTTGEQFF. The full variable domain, in which reference TRBV9 and TRBJ2-1 provide the parts outside the CDR3, is DSGVTQTPKHLITATGQRVTLRCSPRSGDLSVYWYQQSLDQGLQFLIQYYNGEERAKGNILERFSAQQFPDLHSELNLSSLELGDSALYFCASSVTTGEQFFGPGTRLTVL.